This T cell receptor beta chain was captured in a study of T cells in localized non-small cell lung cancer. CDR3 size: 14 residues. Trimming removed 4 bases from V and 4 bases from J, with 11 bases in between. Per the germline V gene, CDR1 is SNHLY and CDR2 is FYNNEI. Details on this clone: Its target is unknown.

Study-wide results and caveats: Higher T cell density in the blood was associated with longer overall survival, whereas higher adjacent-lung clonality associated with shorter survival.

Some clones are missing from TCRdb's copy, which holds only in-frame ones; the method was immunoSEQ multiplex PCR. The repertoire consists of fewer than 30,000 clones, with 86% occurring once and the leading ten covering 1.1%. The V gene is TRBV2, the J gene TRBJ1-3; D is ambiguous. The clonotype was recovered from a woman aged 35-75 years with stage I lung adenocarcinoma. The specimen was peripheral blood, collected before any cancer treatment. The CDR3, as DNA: TGTGCCAGCAGTGTGGGCACAGCAGGAAACACCATATATTTT. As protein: CASSVGTAGNTIYF.